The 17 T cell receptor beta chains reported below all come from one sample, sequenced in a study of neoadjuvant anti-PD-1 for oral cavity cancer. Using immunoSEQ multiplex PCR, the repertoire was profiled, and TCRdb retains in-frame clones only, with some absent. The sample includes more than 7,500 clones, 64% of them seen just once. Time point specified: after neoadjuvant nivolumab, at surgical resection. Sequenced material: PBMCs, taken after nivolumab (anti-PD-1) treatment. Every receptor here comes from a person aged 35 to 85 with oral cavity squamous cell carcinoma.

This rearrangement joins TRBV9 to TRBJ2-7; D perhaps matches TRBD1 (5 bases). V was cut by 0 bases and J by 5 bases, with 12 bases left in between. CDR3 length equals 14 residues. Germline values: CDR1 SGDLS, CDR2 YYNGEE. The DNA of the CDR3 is TGTGCCAGCAGCGTAGGGGGCGCCGTACACGAGCAGTACTTC. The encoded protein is CASSVGGAVHEQYF.

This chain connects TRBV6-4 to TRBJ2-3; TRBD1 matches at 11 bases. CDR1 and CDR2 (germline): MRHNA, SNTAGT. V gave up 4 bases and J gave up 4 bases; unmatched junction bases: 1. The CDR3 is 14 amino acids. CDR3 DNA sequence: TGTGCCAGCAGTGGGACAGGGGGCGCAGATACGCAGTATTTT. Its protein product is CASSGTGGADTQYF.

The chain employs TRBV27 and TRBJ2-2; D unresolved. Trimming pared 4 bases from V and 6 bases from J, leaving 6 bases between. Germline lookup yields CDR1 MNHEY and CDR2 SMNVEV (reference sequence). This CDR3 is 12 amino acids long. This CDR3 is CASSSYAGELFF. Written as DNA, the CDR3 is TGTGCCAGCAGTTCCTACGCCGGGGAGCTGTTTTTT.

CDR3 nucleotides: TGTGCCAGCAGAAAAGAACTAGCGGGAGAAGAGACCCAGTACTTC. Amino acids: CASRKELAGEETQYF. This chain joins TRBV2 and TRBJ2-5; TRBD2 matches 11 bases. J gave up 3 bases and V 6 bases, and 6 bases lay outside the gene matches. CDR1 is SNHLY, CDR2 FYNNEI, per germline. The CDR3 contains 15 residues.

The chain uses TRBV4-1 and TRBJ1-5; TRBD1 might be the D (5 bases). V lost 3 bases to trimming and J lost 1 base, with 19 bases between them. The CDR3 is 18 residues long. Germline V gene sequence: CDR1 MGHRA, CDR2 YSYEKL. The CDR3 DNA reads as TGCGCCAGCAGCCACGTCGCGCTACGGGGGAGAAGCAATCAGCCCCAGCATTTT. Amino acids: CASSHVALRGRSNQPQHF.

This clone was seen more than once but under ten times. The CDR3 DNA sequence: TGTGCCAGCAGCTTAGCCGCCAGCCTAGATACGCAGTATTTT. This gives the protein CASSLAASLDTQYF. The gene calls are TRBV11-1 and TRBJ2-3; D is unclear. This CDR3 has 14 amino acids. V was shortened by 0 bases and J by 5 bases, with 9 bases between the two germline ends. The V gene's germline CDR1 is SGHAT and CDR2 FQDESV (reference sequence).

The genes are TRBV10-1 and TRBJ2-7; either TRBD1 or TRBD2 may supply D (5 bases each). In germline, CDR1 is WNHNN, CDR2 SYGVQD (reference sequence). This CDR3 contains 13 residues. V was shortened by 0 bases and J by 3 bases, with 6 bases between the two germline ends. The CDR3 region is CASSESGVYEQYF. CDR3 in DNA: TGCGCCAGCAGTGAGTCGGGGGTCTACGAGCAGTACTTC.

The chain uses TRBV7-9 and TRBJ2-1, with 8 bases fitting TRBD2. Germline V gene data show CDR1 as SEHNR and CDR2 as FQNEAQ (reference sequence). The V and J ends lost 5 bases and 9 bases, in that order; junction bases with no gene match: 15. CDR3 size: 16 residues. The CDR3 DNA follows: TGTGCCAGCAGCACCCCCATGAGCGGGAGAGTCACTGAGCAGTTCTTC. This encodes CASSTPMSGRVTEQFF.

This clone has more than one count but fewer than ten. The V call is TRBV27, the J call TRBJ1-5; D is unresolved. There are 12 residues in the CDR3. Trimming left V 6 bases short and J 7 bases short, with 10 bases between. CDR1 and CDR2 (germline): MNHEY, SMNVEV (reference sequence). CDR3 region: CASRGLGQPQHF. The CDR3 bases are TGTGCCAGCAGAGGGTTGGGGCAGCCCCAGCATTTT.

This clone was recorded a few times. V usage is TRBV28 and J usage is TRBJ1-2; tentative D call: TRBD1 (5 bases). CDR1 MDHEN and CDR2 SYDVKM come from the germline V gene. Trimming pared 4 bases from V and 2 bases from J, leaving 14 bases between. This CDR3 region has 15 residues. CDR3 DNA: TGTGCCAGCAGTTCTAGAACTGGGGCCAACTATGGCTACACCTTC. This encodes CASSSRTGANYGYTF.

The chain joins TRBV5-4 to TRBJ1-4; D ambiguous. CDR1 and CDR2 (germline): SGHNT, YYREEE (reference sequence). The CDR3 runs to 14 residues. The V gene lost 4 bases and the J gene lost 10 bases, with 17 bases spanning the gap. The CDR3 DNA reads TGTGCCAGCAGCAGAACCGGGTTCCAAGGAAAACTGTTTTTT. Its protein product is CASSRTGFQGKLFF.

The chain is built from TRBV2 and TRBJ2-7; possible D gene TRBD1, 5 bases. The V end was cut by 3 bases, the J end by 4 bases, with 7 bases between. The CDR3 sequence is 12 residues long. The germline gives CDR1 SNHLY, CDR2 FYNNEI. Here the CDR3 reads CASSDRQYEQYF. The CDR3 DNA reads TGTGCCAGCAGTGATAGACAGTACGAGCAGTACTTC.

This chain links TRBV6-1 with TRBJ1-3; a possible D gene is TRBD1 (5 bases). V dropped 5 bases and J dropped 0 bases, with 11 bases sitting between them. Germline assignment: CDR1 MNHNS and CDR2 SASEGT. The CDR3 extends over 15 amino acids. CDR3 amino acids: CASSRQINSGNTIYF. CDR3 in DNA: TGTGCCAGCAGTCGACAGATCAACTCTGGAAACACCATATATTTT.

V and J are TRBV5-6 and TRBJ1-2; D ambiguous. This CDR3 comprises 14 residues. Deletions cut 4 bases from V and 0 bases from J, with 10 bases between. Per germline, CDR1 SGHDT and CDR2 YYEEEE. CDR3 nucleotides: TGTGCCAGCAGCCCAGCCTTAGCTAACTATGGCTACACCTTC. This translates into CASSPALANYGYTF.

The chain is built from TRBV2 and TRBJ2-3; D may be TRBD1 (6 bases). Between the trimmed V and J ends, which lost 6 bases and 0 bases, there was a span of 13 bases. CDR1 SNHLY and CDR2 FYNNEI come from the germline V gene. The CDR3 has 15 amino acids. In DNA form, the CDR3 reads TGTGCCAGCAGCCCCCTGGGGGCTAGCACAGATACGCAGTATTTT. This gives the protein CASSPLGASTDTQYF.

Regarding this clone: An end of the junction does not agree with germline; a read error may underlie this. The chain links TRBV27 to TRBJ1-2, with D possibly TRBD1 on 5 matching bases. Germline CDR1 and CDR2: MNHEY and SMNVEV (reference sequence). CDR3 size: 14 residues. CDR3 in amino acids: CASSLDGANYGHTF. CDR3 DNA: TGTGCCAGCAGTTTAGACGGGGCTAACTATGGCCACACCTTC.

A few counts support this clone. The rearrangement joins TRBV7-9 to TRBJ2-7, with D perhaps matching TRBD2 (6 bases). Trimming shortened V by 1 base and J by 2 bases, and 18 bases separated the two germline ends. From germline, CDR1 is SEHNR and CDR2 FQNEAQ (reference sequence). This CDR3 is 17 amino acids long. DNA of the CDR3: TGTGCCAGCAGCTTAGTAGGGAGGCAGGACCCGGCCTACGAGCAGTACTTC. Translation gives CASSLVGRQDPAYEQYF.